The 24 T cell receptor beta chains below were found in one sample sequenced in a study of T-cell memory formation after mild COVID-19. Via MiXCR, TCRdb re-called the 5' RACE reads, giving one row per CDR3 protein. The sample has some 120,000 distinct CDR3 sequences; 16% are singletons. Sequences were obtained from PBMCs or a T cell subset sorted from them (not recorded which). These receptors were obtained from an adult woman who had mild COVID-19 (a few samples of this study predate the infection). Cell type and time point are not known.

The V and J genes are TRBV27 and TRBJ2-7, with D possibly TRBD1 on 5 matching bases. The germline V gene encodes CDR1 MNHEY and CDR2 SMNVEV (reference sequence). CDR3 size: 13 residues. With 1 base removed from V and 3 bases from J, the gap between germline ends came to 7 bases. Written as DNA, the CDR3 is TGTGCCAGCAGTTTATTTACAGGCTACGAGCAGTACTTC. It codes for CASSLFTGYEQYF.

This clonotype was found a few times. This CDR3 is CASSPRGRAGVTDTQYF. The DNA of the CDR3 is TGTGCCAGCTCACCACGCGGGAGGGCCGGGGTTACAGATACGCAGTATTTT. This chain links TRBV18 with TRBJ2-3, with 9 bases lining up with TRBD2. The length of the CDR3 is 17 residues. Trimming took 1 base from V and 3 from J; bases not matched to a gene: 8. CDR1 is KGHSH and CDR2 is LQKENI in the germline V gene.

This sequence joins TRBV7-9 and TRBJ2-7; TRBD1 aligns across 10 bases. The CDR3 is 13 amino acids. Germline-derived CDR1 and CDR2 are SEHNR and FQNEAQ (reference sequence). Losses at the gene ends were 9 bases for V and 0 bases for J; bases not matched to a gene: 2. The CDR3 loop reads CASRTGGSYEQYF. CDR3 bases: TGTGCCAGTAGGACAGGGGGCTCCTACGAGCAGTACTTC.

V gene TRBV12-3 or TRBV12-4 combines with J gene TRBJ2-2; D might be TRBD1 or TRBD2, each matching 5 bases. There are 16 residues in the CDR3. Trimming pared 3 bases from V and 7 bases from J, leaving 18 bases between. CDR3 in amino acids: CASSLPGQAAGGELFF. The CDR3 DNA reads as TGTGCCAGCAGTTTGCCGGGGCAGGCGGCCGGCGGGGAGCTGTTTTTT.

The rearrangement uses TRBV20-1 and TRBJ2-5; a weak D match, TRBD2 (7 bases). In germline, CDR1 is DFQATT, CDR2 SNEGSKA (reference sequence). This CDR3 is 14 amino acids long. Trimming removed 7 bases at V and 4 bases at J, with 19 bases between. The chain's CDR3 is CSVVPAGEGETQYF. Written as DNA, the CDR3 is TGCAGTGTAGTTCCCGCAGGGGAGGGAGAGACCCAGTACTTC.

In this sample, this clonotype turned up many times. The V call is TRBV29-1, the J call TRBJ2-7, with unresolved D. Germline V CDR1 and CDR2: SQVTM, ANQGSEA. This CDR3 spans 12 amino acids. Trimming removed 4 bases at V and 7 bases at J, with 14 bases between. The CDR3 sequence is CSVGGHLGEQYF. The CDR3 DNA is TGCAGCGTTGGTGGCCACTTGGGGGAGCAGTACTTC.

This clonotype was picked up a small number of times. This sequence joins TRBV27 and TRBJ1-1; the match to TRBD1 covers 9 bases. This CDR3 contains 13 residues. The V gene end was trimmed by 3 bases and the J gene end by 6 bases; junction bases not matched to a gene: 2. CDR1 is MNHEY and CDR2 is SMNVEV in the germline V gene (reference sequence). The CDR3 DNA follows: TGTGCCAGCAGTTTGTACAGGGGGCCTGAAGCTTTCTTT. The encoded protein is CASSLYRGPEAFF.

This clonotype was counted between two and nine times. This chain uses TRBV7-9 with TRBJ2-3; 9 nucleotides agree with TRBD2. Germline V gives CDR1 SEHNR, CDR2 FQNEAQ (reference sequence). V lost 6 bases and J lost 2; bases outside the gene matches: 9. This CDR3 has 16 residues. For the CDR3, the DNA is TGTGCCAGCAGTCCTCTAGCGGGGCTGCTCACAGATACGCAGTATTTT. Residues: CASSPLAGLLTDTQYF.

This clonotype was seen repeatedly, ten times or more. The chain employs TRBV4-2 and TRBJ2-1; TRBD1 or TRBD2 may be the D gene (5 bases each). Trimming left V 0 bases short and J 12 bases short, with 18 bases between. The CDR3 totals 15 residues. Germline values: CDR1 LGHNA, CDR2 YNFKEQ. CDR3 coding DNA: TGTGCCAGCAGCCAAGATTCGGAGACACCGAGGGGGCAGTTCTTC. Its translation is CASSQDSETPRGQFF.

This clonotype showed up many times. This sequence joins TRBV7-3 and TRBJ2-3, with D hard to call. The germline V gene encodes CDR1 SGHTA and CDR2 FQGTGA. V lost 3 bases to trimming and J lost 4 bases, with 11 bases between them. This CDR3 is built from 14 residues. CDR3 sequence reads: CASSFQSGPDTQYF. The DNA for the CDR3 is TGTGCCAGCAGCTTCCAATCGGGTCCAGATACGCAGTATTTT.

The chain joins TRBV9 to TRBJ2-7; D is ambiguous. CDR1 and CDR2 from the germline V gene are SGDLS and YYNGEE. V lost 4 bases, J lost 0 bases, and 14 bases lay in between. The CDR3 has 15 amino acids. The CDR3 region has the DNA TGTGCCAGCAGCTCCGGAGCTTCTAGCTCCTACGAGCAGTACTTC. Translating gives CASSSGASSSYEQYF.

This clonotype has only a few counts. The CDR3 nucleotides are TGTGCCAGCAGCCTTCGTGGCGGCTCGAATCACTACGAGCAGTACTTC. This encodes CASSLRGGSNHYEQYF. The chain combines TRBV12-3 or TRBV12-4 with TRBJ2-7, with unresolved D. The CDR3 extends over 16 amino acids. The V and J ends lost 6 bases and 3 bases respectively, with 21 bases between them.

The chain joins TRBV7-9 to TRBJ1-2; TRBD1 matches at 8 bases. Per germline, CDR1 SEHNR and CDR2 FQNEAQ (reference sequence). The CDR3 has 20 residues. The ends lost 4 bases at V and 7 bases at J; junction bases unmatched: 26. The CDR3 nucleotides are TGTGCCAGCAGCTATGGACAGGGCCAGGGGTTAATCGCGTATTTCTCTGGCTACACCTTC. It specifies CASSYGQGQGLIAYFSGYTF.

This CDR3 is CASNRDRGLAEQYF. For the CDR3, the DNA is TGTGCCAGCAATAGGGACAGGGGTTTGGCCGAGCAGTACTTC. The rearrangement uses TRBV7-2 and TRBJ2-7; TRBD1 matches 10 bases. Germline CDR1 SGHTA, CDR2 FQGNSA. This CDR3 contains 14 residues. V lost 7 bases to trimming and J lost 6 bases; unmatched junction nucleotides: 9.

The sample holds a few counts of this clonotype. The chain carries TRBV6-4 and TRBJ2-7; the match to TRBD1 covers 7 bases. The CDR3 loop spans 16 amino acids. CDR1 is MRHNA and CDR2 is SNTAGT in the germline V gene. The ends lost 2 bases at V and 6 bases at J; junction bases unmatched: 13. The CDR3 loop reads CASSDALRDRACEQYF. CDR3 DNA sequence: TGTGCCAGCAGTGACGCTTTGCGAGACAGGGCTTGCGAGCAGTACTTC.

V is TRBV4-1 and J is TRBJ1-6; 10 bases map to TRBD1. Trimming took 3 bases from V and 7 from J; bases not matched to a gene: 6. Germline CDR1 and CDR2: MGHRA and YSYEKL. The CDR3 runs to 16 residues. The CDR3 reads CASSHDRGLENSPLHF. Here the CDR3 DNA reads TGCGCCAGCAGCCATGACAGGGGGCTCGAGAATTCACCCCTCCACTTT.

This clonotype was observed a few times. The chain has TRBV9 and TRBJ2-1; tentatively, D is TRBD1 (5 bases). The CDR3 has 15 amino acids. CDR1 is SGDLS, CDR2 YYNGEE, per germline. V lost 0 bases, J lost 7 bases, and 14 bases lay in between. This CDR3 is CASSVEGIMMNEQFF. CDR3 in DNA: TGTGCCAGCAGCGTAGAGGGGATTATGATGAATGAGCAGTTCTTC.

Only a few counts were recorded for this clonotype. The rearrangement links TRBV5-4 to TRBJ2-5; perhaps TRBD2 as D (6 bases). CDR1 and CDR2 from the germline V gene are SGHNT and YYREEE (reference sequence). Deletions cut 5 bases from V and 5 bases from J, with 13 bases between. The CDR3 is 13 amino acids. The CDR3 reads CASRGTDGETQYF. Here the CDR3 DNA reads TGTGCCAGCAGAGGGACTGACGGGGAGACCCAGTACTTC.

The CDR3 DNA reads TGTGCCAGCAGCTCCGGACAGTCCACCGGGGAGCTGTTTTTT. Translating gives CASSSGQSTGELFF. J is TRBJ2-2 and V is TRBV7-2; D is perhaps TRBD1 (6 bases). This CDR3 has 14 amino acids. CDR1 SGHTA and CDR2 FQGNSA come from the germline V gene. Trimming shortened V by 4 bases and J by 4 bases, and 10 bases separated the two germline ends.

The chain carries TRBV4-1 and TRBJ2-3, with D hard to call. V dropped 3 bases and J dropped 4 bases, with 8 bases sitting between them. The CDR3 has 13 amino acids. The germline CDR1 and CDR2 sequences are MGHRA and YSYEKL. The CDR3 region is CASSQVRADTQYF. The CDR3 DNA follows: TGCGCCAGCAGCCAGGTTAGGGCAGATACGCAGTATTTT.

Only a few counts were recorded for this clonotype. The chain links TRBV7-2 to TRBJ2-5, with D possibly TRBD2 on 6 matching bases. Germline V gives CDR1 SGHTA, CDR2 FQGNSA. The length of the CDR3 is 16 residues. Deletions cut 1 base from V and 1 base from J, with 13 bases between. The CDR3 here is CASSLGPAGLQETQYF. CDR3 nucleotide sequence: TGTGCCAGCAGCTTAGGCCCAGCGGGTCTCCAAGAGACCCAGTACTTC.

This clonotype was seen a handful of times. The J gene is TRBJ2-5, the V gene TRBV7-9; possibly TRBD1 for D (5 bases). The CDR3 spans 12 residues. CDR1 SEHNR and CDR2 FQNEAQ come from the germline V gene (reference sequence). V dropped 6 bases and J dropped 5 bases, with 10 bases sitting between them. The CDR3 sequence: CASRAGPETQYF. For the CDR3, the DNA is TGTGCCAGCAGGGCAGGGCCGGAGACCCAGTACTTC. Full variable domain (outside the CDR3, taken from reference TRBV7-9 and TRBJ2-5): DTGVSQNPRHKITKRGQNVTFRCDPISEHNRLYWYRQTLGQGPEFLTYFQNEAQLEKSRLLSDRFSAERPKGSFSTLEIQRTEQGDSAMYLCASRAGPETQYFGPGTRLLVL.

This chain links TRBV5-1 with TRBJ2-3; 7 bases match TRBD1. Per germline, CDR1 SGHRS and CDR2 YFSETQ. V trimming: 5 bases; J trimming: 0 bases; junction bases outside the gene matches: 12. CDR3 size: 17 residues. CDR3 bases: TGCGCCAGCAGTCCATATTCAGGGGGTCCTAGCACAGATACGCAGTATTTT. This gives the protein CASSPYSGGPSTDTQYF.

This clonotype was observed at least ten times. The chain employs TRBV7-9 and TRBJ2-1; no clear D. This CDR3 comprises 14 residues. With 7 bases removed from V and 3 bases from J, the gap between germline ends came to 13 bases. Germline CDR1 reads SEHNR; CDR2 reads FQNEAQ (reference sequence). The CDR3 protein is CASIPDTRYNEQFF. DNA for the CDR3: TGTGCCAGCATCCCTGACACGCGCTACAATGAGCAGTTCTTC.